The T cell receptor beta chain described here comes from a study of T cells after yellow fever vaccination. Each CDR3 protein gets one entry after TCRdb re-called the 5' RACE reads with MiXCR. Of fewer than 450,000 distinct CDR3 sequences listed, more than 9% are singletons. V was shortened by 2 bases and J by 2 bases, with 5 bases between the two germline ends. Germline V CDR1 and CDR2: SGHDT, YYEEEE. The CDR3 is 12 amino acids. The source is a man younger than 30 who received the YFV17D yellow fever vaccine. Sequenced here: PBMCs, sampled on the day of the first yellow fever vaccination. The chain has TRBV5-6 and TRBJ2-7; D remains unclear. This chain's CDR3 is CASSLSPYEQYF. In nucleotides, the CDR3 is TGTGCCAGCAGCTTATCTCCCTACGAGCAGTACTTC.